A single sample is the source of the 4 T cell receptor beta chains below, sequenced in a study of shared T cell receptors in the human thymus. Method: immunoSEQ multiplex PCR; TCRdb's copy keeps in-frame clones and lacks some. Of 540,000 or so clones listed, around three quarters were seen once; the top ten hold approximately 0.013%. These sequences were also reported in another study, on human thymus T cells.

Sequencing was done on a sample of thymocytes. Source of these receptors: a boy in the first two years of life with a congenital heart defect.

The chain employs TRBV6-1 and TRBJ2-5; 7 nucleotides agree with TRBD2. The CDR3 extends over 15 amino acids. Germline CDR1 reads MNHNS; CDR2 reads SASEGT. The V and J ends lost 3 bases and 0 bases, in that order; junction bases with no gene match: 4. The CDR3 coding sequence is TGTGCCAGCAGTGACACTAGCGAGTACCAAGAGACCCAGTACTTC. Amino acids: CASSDTSEYQETQYF.

The chain combines TRBV5-1 with TRBJ1-3; D is uncertain. V lost 4 bases, J lost 0 bases, and 8 bases lay in between. The V gene's germline CDR1 is SGHRS and CDR2 YFSETQ. The CDR3 extends over 14 amino acids. The CDR3 region is CASSKGSSGNTIYF. In nucleotides, the CDR3 is TGCGCCAGCAGCAAAGGGAGCTCTGGAAACACCATATATTTT.

The CDR3 region is CASSLVNSGSSYNEQFF. CDR3 DNA sequence: TGTGCCAGCAGCTTAGTTAATAGCGGGAGCTCCTACAATGAGCAGTTCTTC. The chain links TRBV7-2 to TRBJ2-1; 9 nucleotides agree with TRBD2. Looked up from germline, CDR1 is SGHTA and CDR2 is FQGNSA. The V and J ends lost 1 base and 0 bases, in that order; junction bases with no gene match: 4. The CDR3 spans 17 residues.

This chain connects TRBV7-9 to TRBJ2-1; 9 nucleotides match TRBD2. Germline CDR1 SEHNR, CDR2 FQNEAQ (reference sequence). J lost 0 bases, V lost 1 base, and 7 bases had no gene match. The CDR3 is 18 amino acids. The CDR3 DNA is TGTGCCAGCAGCTTAGGTGGGCTAGCGGGACGCTCCTACAATGAGCAGTTCTTC. Protein product: CASSLGGLAGRSYNEQFF.